This T cell receptor (beta chain) is from a study of memory CD8 T cells in hepatitis C reinfection. TCRdb's table, derived via immunoSEQ multiplex PCR, lists solely in-frame clones and lacks some. Found here are about 50,000 clones, 85% to 90% of them singletons; the top ten hold more than 0.65%. Germline CDR1 reads SGHRS; CDR2 reads YFSETQ. V lost 0 bases and J lost 1, with 10 bases in between. CDR3 length: 15 residues. A single count supports this clone. Time point in this sample: late/post reinfection, 12 to 24 weeks after detection. No in vitro expansion preceded TCR sequencing of the sorted cells. Total naive CD8 T cells were sorted as viable CD3+ CD8+ CD45RO- cells from two donors.

This clonotype was sampled from a man younger than 30 with hepatitis C virus infection. The chain couples TRBV5-1 to TRBJ1-1; maybe TRBD1 (5 bases). Sequences were obtained from naive CD8+ T cells sorted from blood. This CDR3 reads CASSLAVTANTEAFF. CDR3 coding DNA: TGCGCCAGCAGCTTGGCTGTGACAGCGAACACTGAAGCTTTCTTT.